These T cell receptor beta chains were read from a single sample in a study of T cell repertoires in cytomegalovirus infection. TCRdb ran MiXCR on the reads and lists one entry per CDR3 protein. The data show around 490,000 distinct CDR3 sequences, approximately 26% seen once. The sample taken for sequencing was PBMCs. The source is a human donor in good health (CMV status not recorded). Some clones in this sample may be carry-over from other donors' samples. Each CDR3 is given with its conserved first and last residue. The order of the fields is V gene, clone size, J gene, D gene, CDR3 protein, CDR3 DNA. D genes are given only for firm matches. Clone size is given for some rows only: seen once, a few or many times, or a class if the clone is expanded.

TRBV6-6	.	TRBJ1-1	.	CASSYFVENTEAFF	TGTGCCAGCAGTTACTTTGTCGAGAACACTGAAGCTTTCTTT
TRBV5-4	few	TRBJ2-3	.	CASSRDLPNTQYF	TGTGCCAGCAGCAGGGACTTGCCCAATACGCAGTATTTT
TRBV18	.	TRBJ2-3	.	CASSRAAALTDTQYF	TGTGCCAGCTCACGGGCGGCTGCTTTGACAGATACGCAGTATTTT
TRBV7-2	many	TRBJ2-2	TRBD2	CASRQGLAGGPGELFF	TGTGCCAGCAGACAGGGACTAGCGGGAGGGCCCGGGGAGCTGTTTTTT
TRBV7-8	many	TRBJ2-1	TRBD2	CASSLYGRTSGSGIAGEQFF	TGTGCCAGCAGCTTATATGGACGGACTAGCGGGAGTGGGATTGCGGGTGAGCAGTTCTTC
TRBV5-5	few	TRBJ2-5	.	CASSLVRELQETQYF	TGTGCCAGCAGCTTGGTCAGGGAACTCCAAGAGACCCAGTACTTC
TRBV12-3/TRBV12-4	.	TRBJ2-3	.	CASSLQLRSTDTQYF	TGTGCCAGCAGCCTACAGCTCCGGTCTACAGATACGCAGTATTTT
TRBV6-6	.	TRBJ2-5	TRBD2	CASSDGAGGGGETQYF	TGTGCCAGCAGTGATGGGGCGGGAGGGGGGGGAGAGACCCAGTACTTC
TRBV19	.	TRBJ1-1	.	CASRNYGTEAFF	TGTGCCAGCAGGAATTACGGCACTGAAGCTTTCTTT
TRBV7-3	.	TRBJ1-5	.	CASSMSGNQPQHF	TGTGCCAGCAGCATGAGTGGCAATCAGCCCCAGCATTTT
TRBV11-2	.	TRBJ2-1	.	CASSLPSKGSYNEQFF	TGTGCCAGCAGCTTACCGAGTAAAGGGTCCTACAATGAGCAGTTCTTC
TRBV12-3/TRBV12-4	many	TRBJ2-3	TRBD2	CASSPRTSGRLAQYF	TGTGCCAGCAGCCCTAGGACTAGCGGGAGGCTCGCGCAGTATTTT
TRBV5-1	.	TRBJ2-3	.	CASSLDSMLDTQYF	TGCGCCAGCAGCCTGGACAGTATGCTAGATACGCAGTATTTT
TRBV7-6	few	TRBJ2-3	TRBD2	CATRTFSGSTDTQYF	TGTGCAACGAGGACCTTTAGCGGGAGCACAGATACGCAGTATTTT
TRBV7-8	few	TRBJ2-2	.	CASTRGGTGELFF	TGTGCCAGCACCCGGGGCGGGACCGGGGAGCTGTTTTTT
TRBV20-1	.	TRBJ1-1	.	CSAREGGRDTEAFF	TGCAGTGCTAGAGAAGGTGGCAGGGACACTGAAGCTTTCTTT
TRBV12-3/TRBV12-4	few	TRBJ1-2	.	CASTEKGQINYGYTF	TGTGCCAGCACTGAAAAGGGGCAGATCAACTATGGCTACACCTTC
TRBV11-2	.	TRBJ2-5	TRBD2	CASSLGTSGRGETQYF	TGTGCCAGCAGCTTAGGTACTAGCGGGAGAGGAGAGACCCAGTACTTC
TRBV12-3/TRBV12-4	.	TRBJ1-2	TRBD1	CASSRDRSLGYTF	TGTGCCAGCAGCAGGGACAGGTCTCTTGGCTACACCTTC
TRBV11-3	few	TRBJ2-1	.	CASSLREGGEQFF	TGTGCCAGCAGCTTAAGGGAGGGGGGCGAGCAGTTCTTC
TRBV4-2	.	TRBJ2-1	TRBD2	CASSQREVAGLGLFF	TGTGCCAGCAGCCAAAGAGAGGTTGCGGGACTAGGGCTGTTCTTC
TRBV4-2	.	TRBJ2-3	TRBD2	CASSQDRLAGGGDTQYF	TGTGCCAGCAGCCAAGATAGACTAGCGGGAGGAGGTGATACGCAGTATTTT
TRBV12-3/TRBV12-4	.	TRBJ1-1	.	CASSKQGQGTEAFF	TGTGCCAGCAGCAAACAGGGCCAAGGGACTGAAGCTTTCTTT
TRBV6-2/TRBV6-3	.	TRBJ2-7	.	CASSYDHYSYEQYF	TGTGCCAGCAGTTACGACCACTACTCCTACGAGCAGTACTTC
TRBV7-2	.	TRBJ2-1	.	CASSRRGAGSYNEQFF	TGTGCCAGCAGCCGTCGGGGGGCTGGCTCCTACAATGAGCAGTTCTTC
TRBV9	few	TRBJ2-7	TRBD1	CASSDRDRGSEQYF	TGTGCCAGCAGCGACCGGGACAGGGGTTCCGAGCAGTACTTC
TRBV5-5	.	TRBJ1-4	TRBD1	CASSLALGQGRKLFF	TGTGCCAGCAGCTTGGCGCTGGGACAGGGAAGAAAACTGTTTTTT
TRBV6-8	few	TRBJ1-1	TRBD1	CASSAPRGNNTEAFF	TGTGCCAGCAGTGCCCCCAGGGGGAATAACACTGAAGCTTTCTTT
TRBV19	.	TRBJ1-5	.	CASSIVEALGPQHF	TGTGCCAGTAGTATCGTGGAGGCTTTAGGGCCCCAGCATTTT
TRBV30	.	TRBJ1-3	.	CAWSAGGNTIYF	TGTGCCTGGAGTGCCGGTGGAAACACCATATATTTT
TRBV27	few	TRBJ2-1	TRBD1	CASSSPGQGKFNEQFF	TGTGCCAGCAGTTCACCGGGACAGGGGAAATTCAATGAGCAGTTCTTC
TRBV7-2	many	TRBJ2-3	.	CASSASLLTTDTQYF	TGTGCCAGCAGCGCCTCTTTGCTGACCACAGATACGCAGTATTTT
TRBV7-2	many	TRBJ2-7	.	CASSPSVSNYEQYF	TGTGCCAGCAGCCCCAGTGTCAGCAACTACGAGCAGTACTTC
TRBV28	.	TRBJ2-3	TRBD2	CASSRDRLLAGAENGNTQYF	TGTGCCAGCAGCCGAGACCGTTTGCTAGCGGGAGCGGAAAACGGGAATACGCAGTATTTT